This T cell receptor (beta chain) was sequenced during a study of response to subunit inactivated influenza vaccine. Trimming stripped 7 bases from V and 2 bases from J, with 15 bases between. Looked up from germline, CDR1 is MNHNS and CDR2 is SASEGT. This CDR3 comprises 15 residues. This clonotype was picked up many times. TCRdb reanalysed the RT-PCR reads using MiXCR and keeps one entry per CDR3 protein. The sample lists more than 400,000 distinct CDR3 sequences; approximately 7.3% were seen once. The sample was PBMCs from blood, taken around 25 months after vaccination. The receptor was derived from a man aged 45 to 70 who received an inactivated influenza vaccine. The V gene is TRBV6-1, the J gene TRBJ2-1, with D possibly TRBD1 on 6 matching bases. The CDR3 nucleotides read TGTGCCAGCACCCCAGGGGCGGAAACCTACAATGAGCAGTTCTTC. It yields the protein CASTPGAETYNEQFF.